This is a list of T cell receptor beta chains from one sample in a study of cytomegalovirus exposure and HLA in healthy donors. Measured with immunoSEQ multiplex PCR; TCRdb has only the in-frame clones, and not every one. In the table there are 260,000 or so clones, more than 75% of which are singletons. The sequenced material came from PBMCs. The receptors here all came from a woman aged 18-29 years in good health and CMV-seronegative. Each CDR3 is given with its conserved first and last residue. The D gene is left open where the match is weak. Rows give clone size only sometimes, using once, few, many, or a class for an expanded clone.

>TRBV29-1|.|.|TRBJ2-1
CSVEDGLNEQFF
TGCAGCGTTGAAGATGGACTAAATGAGCAGTTCTTC
>TRBV7-3|.|TRBD2|TRBJ2-7
CASSLVAGGTNYEQYF
TGTGCCAGCAGCTTAGTTGCGGGAGGGACGAACTACGAGCAGTACTTC
>TRBV2|.|.|TRBJ2-1
CASSENSPPYNEQFF
TGTGCCAGCAGCGAGAACAGTCCACCCTACAATGAGCAGTTCTTC
>TRBV4-3|.|TRBD2|TRBJ2-3
CASSQWGGTSGATDTQYF
TGCGCCAGCAGCCAGTGGGGCGGGACTAGCGGGGCCACAGATACGCAGTATTTT
>TRBV12-5|.|TRBD1|TRBJ2-3
CASGPGQGVADTQYF
TGTGCTAGTGGTCCCGGACAGGGTGTGGCAGATACGCAGTATTTT
>TRBV4-1|.|.|TRBJ1-2
CASSQDGAGYTF
TGCGCCAGCAGCCAAGATGGGGCTGGCTACACCTTC
>TRBV10-3|few|TRBD1|TRBJ2-5
CAIRQGPREETQYF
TGTGCCATCAGACAGGGGCCAAGAGAGGAGACCCAGTACTTC
>TRBV7-9|.|.|TRBJ2-6
CASSPRAGANVLTF
TGTGCCAGCAGCCCCCGAGCTGGGGCCAACGTCCTGACTTTC
>TRBV20-1|few|.|TRBJ1-1
CSAKDTPQAFF
TGCAGTGCTAAAGATACACCCCAAGCTTTCTTT
>TRBV27|.|.|TRBJ2-1
CASSSHAGANEQFF
TGTGCCAGCAGTTCCCACGCAGGGGCGAATGAGCAGTTCTTC
>TRBV5-1|.|.|TRBJ2-1
CASSPPRNEQFF
TGCGCCAGCAGCCCTCCGAGGAATGAGCAGTTCTTC
>TRBV6-1|.|TRBD1|TRBJ1-2
CASSPGTESYGYTF
TGTGCCAGCAGTCCCGGGACAGAGAGCTATGGCTACACCTTC
>TRBV6-5|.|TRBD1|TRBJ1-1
CASSYDRGFNTEAFF
TGTGCCAGCAGTTACGACAGGGGCTTTAACACTGAAGCTTTCTTT
>TRBV28|few|TRBD1|TRBJ1-2
CASRPPGGAGPGGYTF
TGTGCCAGCAGGCCCCCAGGGGGCGCAGGACCGGGGGGCTACACCTTC
>TRBV23-1|.|TRBD2|TRBJ2-4
CASSQSGTAKNIQYF
TGCGCCAGCAGTCAAAGCGGGACCGCCAAAAACATTCAGTACTTC
>TRBV6-1|.|.|TRBJ2-7
CASRESSAQPEQYF
TGTGCCAGCAGGGAGAGTAGTGCGCAGCCCGAGCAGTACTTC
>TRBV4-3|.|TRBD1|TRBJ1-2
CASSQERGQGTGGYTF
TGCGCCAGCAGCCAGGAACGGGGACAGGGGACGGGTGGCTACACCTTC
>TRBV7-2|few|.|TRBJ1-2
CASSFRQAYGYTF
TGTGCCAGCAGCTTTAGACAGGCCTATGGCTACACCTTC
>TRBV7-3|.|TRBD2|TRBJ2-2
CASSLRGVSGSDTGELFF
TGTGCCAGCAGCTTACGGGGGGTCTCGGGGTCGGACACCGGGGAGCTGTTTTTT
>TRBV6-5|.|.|TRBJ1-1
CASYEGRVAFF
TGTGCCAGCTACGAAGGCAGGGTCGCTTTCTTT
>TRBV29-1|.|.|TRBJ2-1
CSVVRLNNEQFF
TGCAGCGTTGTTCGACTAAACAATGAGCAGTTCTTC
>TRBV28|.|.|TRBJ2-7
CASSPGQPRPYEQYF
TGTGCCAGCAGCCCAGGACAGCCCCGACCATACGAGCAGTACTTC
>TRBV2|.|.|TRBJ1-3
CASSPLRVGSGNTIYF
TGTGCCAGCAGCCCATTGAGGGTGGGCTCTGGAAACACCATATATTTT
>TRBV7-8|.|TRBD1|TRBJ2-2
CASGPGQGITGELFF
TGTGCCAGCGGACCGGGACAGGGGATTACCGGGGAGCTGTTTTTT
>TRBV27|.|.|TRBJ1-1
CASSLSTRGANTEAFF
TGTGCCAGCAGTTTATCAACCCGGGGGGCGAACACTGAAGCTTTCTTT